The present TCR beta chain was sequenced within a study of control samples from healthy donors and cancer patients. Germline V gene sequence: CDR1 SGHTA, CDR2 FQGNSA. Trimming removed 2 bases from V and 2 bases from J, with 6 bases in between. The length of the CDR3 is 13 residues. Sequenced by immunoSEQ multiplex PCR; TCRdb stores in-frame clones only, minus some. The sample yields fewer than 200,000 clones, around 90% seen once. The origin of this receptor is a man aged 25 to 45 in good health. The material sequenced was blood. V gene TRBV7-2 combines with J gene TRBJ1-2; D is ambiguous. The CDR3 sequence is CASSLPQNYGYTF. CDR3 sequence (DNA): TGTGCCAGCAGCTTACCACAGAACTATGGCTACACCTTC.